This T cell receptor (beta chain) was retrieved from a study of shared clonotypes between healthy human individuals. CDR3 length: 16 residues. V lost 8 bases and J lost 2, with 22 bases in between. Per the germline V gene, CDR1 is MDHEN and CDR2 is SYDVKM. Repertoires were generated with immunoSEQ multiplex PCR, while TCRdb's copy carries only in-frame clones and drops some. Of 2 million to 3 million clones in the sample, 90% to 95% are singletons; the top ten hold roughly 0.39%. Each of the donors was a healthy adult who was HIV-negative and had not had a recent acute infection or vaccination. Caucasian adults living in Nashville, Tennessee, provided all samples.

This clonotype was obtained from a man younger than 30 in good health. Some clones in this sample may be carry-over from other donors' samples. The rearrangement uses TRBV28 and TRBJ2-7, with a possible D match to TRBD1 (5 bases). The sequencing sample was made of naive CD4+ T cells from PBMCs. Specified subset: CD45RA+ positively selected. The CDR3 protein is CASVTRAGRMTYEQYF. The CDR3 DNA follows: TGTGCCAGCGTAACCCGGGCAGGGCGAATGACCTACGAGCAGTACTTC.